These T cell receptor beta chains were read from a single sample in a study of technical replicates of blood from a few donors. Generated by immunoSEQ multiplex PCR, the TCRdb table keeps only in-frame clones and is missing some. This sample yields more than 70,000 clones, of which 93% are seen a single time; under 0.3% belongs to the top ten. The source material was T cells isolated from PBMCs. These receptors all stem from a human donor in good health. CDR3s include the opening cysteine and the closing phenylalanine or tryptophan. D genes are given only for firm matches. Only part of the rows carry a size: once, few, many, or a class if the clone is expanded.

- | - | TRBJ2-2 | TRBV25-1 | CASSESGFANTGELFF | TGTGCCAGCAGTGAATCAGGATTCGCGAACACCGGGGAGCTGTTTTTT
- | - | TRBJ1-3 | TRBV6-6 | CASSYSPGVENTIYF | TGTGCCAGCAGTTACTCGCCGGGGGTGGAAAACACCATATATTTT
- | TRBD2 | TRBJ2-7 | TRBV11-3 | CASSSWRGDNEQYF | TGTGCCAGCAGCTCTTGGCGGGGGGACAACGAGCAGTACTTC
- | TRBD1 | TRBJ1-2 | TRBV9 | CASSGGQGDYGYTF | TGTGCCAGCAGCGGGGGACAGGGGGACTATGGCTACACCTTC
- | TRBD2 | TRBJ2-1 | TRBV15 | CATSFGGKALDEQFF | TGTGCCACCAGCTTCGGGGGGAAGGCTTTAGATGAGCAGTTCTTC
- | - | TRBJ1-4 | TRBV11-3 | CASSTGQGGPFW | TGTGCCAGCAGCACAGGGCAGGGTGGTCCGTTTTGG
- | TRBD2 | TRBJ2-3 | TRBV19 | CASSILAGGTDTQYF | TGTGCCAGTAGTATTCTAGCGGGGGGGACAGATACGCAGTATTTT
- | - | TRBJ1-5 | TRBV6-5 | CASSYVAGGNQPQHF | TGTGCCAGCAGTTACGTGGCGGGGGGCAATCAGCCCCAGCATTTT
- | TRBD1 | TRBJ2-7 | TRBV7-3 | CASSITGGYEQYF | TGTGCCAGCAGTATTACAGGGGGCTACGAGCAGTACTTC
- | TRBD1 | TRBJ1-1 | TRBV5-1 | CASSLKIQGAGRNTEAFF | TGCGCCAGCAGCTTGAAGATCCAGGGGGCGGGAAGGAACACTGAAGCTTTCTTT
- | TRBD2 | TRBJ2-1 | TRBV5-4 | CASSLVASGHNEQFF | TGTGCCAGCAGCTTGGTGGCTAGCGGACACAATGAGCAGTTCTTC
- | - | TRBJ1-2 | TRBV7-2 | CASSLSTANYGYTF | TGTGCCAGCAGCTTATCAACAGCAAACTATGGCTACACCTTC
once | TRBD1 | TRBJ1-4 | TRBV5-6 | CASSFAPSGQEHF | TGTGCCAGCAGCTTCGCCCCTTCAGGACAGGAGCATTTT
- | - | TRBJ2-7 | TRBV15 | CATSRAHSHEQYF | TGTGCCACCAGCAGAGCCCACAGCCACGAGCAGTACTTC
- | TRBD2 | TRBJ2-7 | TRBV7-9 | CASSAPSGRSYEQYF | TGTGCCAGCAGCGCCCCCAGCGGGAGGTCCTACGAGCAGTACTTC
- | - | TRBJ2-5 | TRBV28 | CASSLELARKVQETQYF | TGTGCCAGCAGTTTAGAGCTAGCTAGGAAGGTACAAGAGACCCAGTACTTC
- | TRBD2 | TRBJ2-3 | TRBV19 | CASSDTSGNSDTQYF | TGTGCCAGTAGCGATACTAGCGGGAACTCAGATACGCAGTATTTT
once | - | TRBJ2-7 | TRBV18 | CASSRVLSTVEQYF | TGTGCCAGCTCACGAGTACTTTCCACAGTGGAGCAGTACTTC
- | TRBD1 | TRBJ2-7 | TRBV28 | CASIREGTGGYEQYF | TGTGCCAGCATAAGGGAAGGGACAGGGGGTTATGAGCAGTACTTC
- | - | TRBJ2-6 | TRBV2 | CASTGVEGANVLTF | TGTGCCAGCACGGGGGTTGAAGGGGCCAACGTCCTGACTTTC
- | TRBD1 | TRBJ2-5 | TRBV2 | CASRGTGKETQYF | TGTGCCAGCAGGGGGACAGGGAAAGAGACCCAGTACTTC
- | - | TRBJ2-3 | TRBV27 | CASSNPRDTQYF | TGTGCCAGCAGTAATCCCCGAGATACGCAGTATTTT
once | TRBD1 | TRBJ2-7 | TRBV14 | CASSQDLGQGRYEQYF | TGTGCCAGCAGCCAAGATTTGGGACAGGGGCGCTACGAGCAGTACTTC
- | - | TRBJ2-5 | TRBV5-4 | CASSLDSGTQETQYF | TGTGCCAGCAGCTTGGATAGCGGAACCCAAGAGACCCAGTACTTC
once | - | TRBJ2-2 | TRBV7-9 | CASSSGDTGELFF | TGTGCCAGCAGCTCAGGGGATACCGGGGAGCTGTTTTTT
- | TRBD1 | TRBJ1-5 | TRBV4-1 | CASSQDLRQGSNQPQHF | TGCGCCAGCAGCCAGGACCTGAGACAGGGTAGCAATCAGCCCCAGCATTTT
- | TRBD2 | TRBJ2-1 | TRBV13 | CASSPGTSGIKWGRQFF | TGTGCCAGCAGCCCAGGGACTAGCGGGATAAAATGGGGTAGGCAGTTCTTC
- | TRBD2 | TRBJ2-7 | TRBV5-1 | CASSLAGSGTEQYF | TGCGCCAGCAGCTTGGCGGGTAGCGGGACCGAGCAGTACTTC
- | TRBD1 | TRBJ2-7 | TRBV6-5 | CASSYSNSQGAGEQYF | TGTGCCAGCAGTTACTCGAATTCGCAGGGGGCGGGGGAGCAGTACTTC
- | - | TRBJ1-2 | TRBV15 | CATSRETPGFYYGYTF | TGTGCCACCAGCAGAGAGACCCCAGGGTTTTACTATGGCTACACCTTC
- | TRBD2 | TRBJ2-5 | TRBV7-9 | CASSLSRASGLQETQYF | TGTGCCAGCAGCTTATCTAGGGCTAGCGGCCTCCAAGAGACCCAGTACTTC
- | TRBD1 | TRBJ2-3 | TRBV7-9 | CASSLEQGTSDTQYF | TGTGCCAGCAGCTTAGAACAGGGGACATCAGATACGCAGTATTTT
- | - | TRBJ1-3 | TRBV2 | CASSEGAGFGNTIYF | TGTGCCAGCAGTGAAGGTGCGGGGTTTGGAAACACCATATATTTT
- | TRBD1 | TRBJ1-5 | TRBV27 | CANTPLGTGGGQPQHF | TGTGCCAACACGCCACTCGGGACAGGGGGCGGTCAGCCCCAGCATTTT
- | TRBD2 | TRBJ2-5 | TRBV7-9 | CASSLFLAGQETQYF | TGTGCCAGCAGCTTATTCTTAGCGGGGCAAGAGACCCAGTACTTC
- | - | TRBJ2-7 | TRBV5-1 | CASSLGLGSYEQYF | TGCGCCAGCAGCTTGGGACTAGGGAGCTACGAGCAGTACTTC
- | TRBD1 | TRBJ2-5 | TRBV4-2 | CASSLGQGGGETQYF | TGTGCCAGCAGCCTGGGACAGGGGGGAGGAGAGACCCAGTACTTC
once | TRBD2 | TRBJ2-7 | TRBV5-4 | CASRLYGGAGEQYF | TGTGCCAGCAGACTATACGGGGGGGCGGGGGAGCAGTACTTC
- | - | TRBJ2-2 | TRBV11-2 | CASSLYPFTGELFF | TGTGCCAGCAGCTTATATCCTTTTACCGGGGAGCTGTTTTTT
- | - | TRBJ1-6 | TRBV23-1 | CASSQSGHRPQSSYNSPLHF | TGCGCCAGCAGTCAATCGGGACATCGGCCGCAAAGCTCCTATAATTCACCCCTCCACTTT
- | - | TRBJ2-2 | TRBV7-9 | CASTLTPQANTGELFF | TGTGCCAGCACCCTCACCCCCCAGGCGAACACCGGGGAGCTGTTTTTT
- | - | TRBJ2-2 | TRBV5-1 | CASSPGGDWVTGELFF | TGCGCCAGCAGCCCAGGAGGGGACTGGGTAACCGGGGAGCTGTTTTTT
- | - | TRBJ1-1 | TRBV2 | CASSEQANTEAFF | TGTGCCAGCAGTGAACAAGCTAACACTGAAGCTTTCTTT
once | - | TRBJ2-1 | TRBV18 | CASSPPGDEQFF | TGTGCCAGCTCACCACCGGGAGATGAGCAGTTCTTC
- | - | TRBJ1-5 | TRBV25-1 | CASTSPGRGCNQPQHF | TGTGCCAGCACGTCCCCGGGACGGGGGTGCAATCAGCCCCAGCATTTT
- | - | TRBJ1-5 | TRBV6-1 | CASSESRAQPYQPQHF | TGTGCCAGCAGTGAATCCAGGGCGCAGCCCTATCAGCCCCAGCATTTT
- | - | TRBJ2-1 | TRBV11-2 | CASSLYSGISYNEQFF | TGTGCCAGCAGCTTGTATAGCGGAATCTCCTACAATGAGCAGTTCTTC
- | - | TRBJ1-5 | TRBV6-1 | CASSEGVQSFQPQHF | TGTGCCAGCAGTGAAGGTGTACAGTCATTTCAGCCCCAGCATTTT
few | - | TRBJ1-1 | TRBV6-4 | CASSDGTTREPFF | TGTGCCAGCAGTGATGGGACAACCCGGGAACCTTTCTTT
- | - | TRBJ2-7 | TRBV10-3 | CAIRQEYEQYF | TGTGCCATCCGACAGGAGTACGAGCAGTACTTC
few | TRBD2 | TRBJ2-7 | TRBV4-1 | CASSQVSPSGRSSPYEQYF | TGCGCCAGCAGCCAAGTGTCGCCTAGCGGGAGAAGCTCTCCCTACGAGCAGTACTTC
- | TRBD1 | TRBJ2-5 | TRBV10-1 | CASSERTGTGTQYF | TGCGCCAGCAGTGAGCGGACAGGGACAGGGACCCAGTACTTC
once | - | TRBJ1-4 | TRBV5-1 | CASSELRGEKLFF | TGCGCCAGCAGCGAGCTTCGGGGTGAAAAACTGTTTTTT
- | TRBD1 | TRBJ2-7 | TRBV10-2 | CASRDSGTGAYEQYF | TGCGCCAGCAGAGATTCCGGGACAGGGGCGTACGAGCAGTACTTC
- | - | TRBJ2-5 | TRBV9 | CASSVDPSLAPRYF | TGTGCCAGCAGCGTAGACCCTTCGCTAGCGCCCCGGTACTTC
- | - | TRBJ1-5 | TRBV7-2 | CASSSYDQPQHF | TGTGCCAGCAGCTCCTATGATCAGCCCCAGCATTTT
once | TRBD1 | TRBJ1-5 | TRBV7-8 | CASSLEGALSNQPQHF | TGTGCCAGCAGCTTAGAGGGGGCCCTTAGCAATCAGCCCCAGCATTTT
- | - | TRBJ2-1 | TRBV10-1 | CASSESIKPVGGEQFF | TGCGCCAGCAGTGAGTCGATCAAACCCGTAGGAGGTGAGCAGTTCTTC